The sequence of this T cell receptor beta chain was determined in a study of blood T cell repertoires in COVID-19. The overall study: Samples came from the United States, Italy and Spain, spanning acute and convalescent COVID-19. The analysed material was cDNA or gDNA that came from T cells, B-cell-depleted T cells, or PBMCs.

How the authors handled the data: Reference gene primer amplification gave nucleated cell count estimates. Only in-frame clones appear in the TCRdb table, and some are missing; sequencing was by immunoSEQ multiplex PCR. From that table come the V and J calls and clone size; the DNA was used to work out D and trimming. This table holds hundreds of thousands of clones, approximately 87% found once. This CDR3 has 18 amino acids. Germline CDR1 and CDR2: MNHNS and SASEGT. The ends lost 4 bases at V and 4 bases at J; junction bases unmatched: 17. The source of this sequence is a man in his fifties or sixties who had recovered from COVID-19. The sample consisted of peripheral blood. The chain recombines TRBV6-1 with TRBJ2-3; 7 nucleotides line up with TRBD1. CDR3 sequence reads: CASSAGLTGAMGADTQYF. DNA for the CDR3: TGTGCCAGCAGTGCAGGTCTTACAGGGGCTATGGGGGCAGATACGCAGTATTTT.